Included here is one TCR beta chain sequence, with context. Peripheral blood genomic DNA, not sorted cells or RNA, was the template. The data were obtained in a study of T cell repertoires in aging, cancer and after chemotherapy. Multiplex touch-down PCR with TRB-A/B primers amplified rearranged V-D-J TRB sequences. Each CDR3 protein gets one entry after TCRdb re-called the multiplex PCR reads with MiXCR. The sample carries some 2,900 distinct CDR3 sequences, about 32% recorded once. V was clipped by 6 bases and J by 2 bases; unmatched bases: 13. Germline assignment: CDR1 MNHEY and CDR2 SMNVEV (reference sequence). This CDR3 comprises 17 residues.

This TCR was recovered from a human donor in good health. The chain links TRBV27 to TRBJ2-3, with 8 nucleotides matching TRBD1. What was sequenced was blood. This chain's CDR3 is CASRRIRQGPLTDTQYF. The CDR3, as DNA: TGTGCCAGCAGGCGGATTCGACAGGGGCCCCTCACAGATACGCAGTATTTT.